The clone carrying this T cell receptor beta chain has more than one count but fewer than ten. Its antigen remains unknown. This entry belongs to a study of post-analysis software for immune sequencing data. Study details: The courses of disease that were included comprised relapsing-remitting, secondary progressive and progressive-relapsing multiple sclerosis. General study points: By F measure, strong co-clustering occurred among samples prepared in the same batch. Normalized Chao1 diversity in multiple sclerosis patients fell significantly below that of controls. The five TRBV segments detected at higher frequency in patients than in controls included TRBV5-6, TRBV5-1 and TRBV20-1.

The CDR3 is 12 amino acids. J lost 12 bases, V lost 6 bases, and 8 bases had no gene match. Prepared TCR beta cDNA libraries contained unique molecular identifiers. T cells numbering about 0.9 to 11 million yielded some 520,000 cDNA molecules. TCRdb reprocessed the PCR reads via MiXCR and lists one record per CDR3 protein. The profile shows around 400,000 distinct CDR3 sequences, less than 40% of them singletons. The chain links TRBV12-3 or TRBV12-4 to TRBJ2-3; 8 nucleotides align to TRBD1. This clonotype was obtained from a girl aged 10 to 17 with multiple sclerosis. The sequenced material came from blood. CDR3 coding DNA: TGTGCCAGCAGGCTCTACAGGGGGTTCCAGTATTTT. This encodes CASRLYRGFQYF.